This TCR beta chain was observed in a study of beta chain features in type 1 diabetes. This clone was observed a few times. Expressed TCRB transcripts were sequenced because the isolated RNA had all been reverse transcribed beforehand. This table comes from immunoSEQ multiplex PCR, and its TCRdb copy is limited to in-frame clones, with some not included. The table lists roughly 290,000 clones, roughly 8% of them singletons. The material sequenced was central memory CD4+ T cells from blood. This sequence was found in a woman aged 18 to 35 in good health.

The CDR3 spells CASSLVASEGTQYF. The DNA of the CDR3 is TGCGCCAGCAGCTTGGTGGCAAGTGAAGGGACCCAGTACTTC. This chain uses TRBV5-1 with TRBJ2-5, with no clear D. This CDR3 comprises 14 residues. Trimming took 0 bases from V and 7 from J, leaving 13 bases between them. Germline values: CDR1 SGHRS, CDR2 YFSETQ.